This T cell receptor beta chain was observed in a study of control samples from healthy donors and cancer patients (TCRdb year 2020). In regard to this clone: Its antigen remains undetermined. No much larger clonotype is one base removed from it; base qualities were not supplied.

The library was made by the immunoSEQ multiplex PCR assay. TCRdb retrieved this table from immuneACCESS and kept in-frame rearrangements only. Not all clones are present; in checked studies, unresolved V genes account for under half, and no reason is known for the remainder. Here the sample has some 97,000 clones; approximately 84% occur a single time. The top ten constitute 18% of the sample. The CDR3, cysteine through phenylalanine, is 18 amino acids long. Only the CDR3 part of the read is kept: 54 bases, read in frame from the first base. According to the germline V gene, CDR1 reads SGHTA and CDR2 reads FQGNSA. V lost 5 bases and J lost 4 bases, and the count of bases not matched to a germline gene is 13.

The V gene is TRBV7-2 and the J gene is TRBJ2-1, with 11 central nucleotides matching TRBD2. Material for sequencing was blood. The receptor's source is a woman aged 45-65 years in good health. The nucleotide sequence reads TGTGCCAGCAGCCCGACACTAGCGGGGGAGACTACGTACAATGAGCAGTTCTTC. Its coded protein is CASSPTLAGETTYNEQFF. Here the CDR3 is joined to the reference TRBV7-2 and TRBJ2-1 genes, and the full variable domain is: GAGVSQSPSNKVTEKGKDVELRCDPISGHTALYWYRQSLGQGLEFLIYFQGNSAPDKSGLPSDRFSAERTGGSVSTLTIQRTQQEDSAVYLCASSPTLAGETTYNEQFFGPGTRLTVL.